This T cell receptor beta chain is drawn from a study of cytomegalovirus exposure and HLA in healthy donors. This clone was seen more than once but under ten times. The primer mix had 60 Vbeta and 13 Jbeta primers. The table came from immunoSEQ multiplex PCR; TCRdb's copy has only in-frame clones and leaves some out. The sample lists approximately 97,000 clones; around 81% were seen once. Trimming removed 3 bases from V and 8 bases from J; junction bases left unmatched: 6. Germline CDR1 and CDR2: SGHRS and YFSETQ. CDR3 size: 15 residues. Material: PBMCs. The clonotype comes from a woman in her 70s in good health and CMV-seropositive. The V gene is TRBV5-1, the J gene TRBJ2-1; TRBD2 matches 12 bases. The CDR3 region is CASSSTSGRSDEQFF. In nucleotides, the CDR3 is TGCGCCAGCAGCTCCACTAGCGGGAGGTCAGATGAGCAGTTCTTC.